The T cell receptor beta chain under discussion was sequenced for a study of OX40 agonist ivuxolimab in advanced cancers. Study-level background: Ivuxolimab, an agonist antibody against OX40 (CD134), was given to patients. Dose-escalation subjects each had hepatocellular carcinoma, melanoma, renal cell or head and neck cancer. Study-level findings and limits: Among the lowest peripheral clonal expansion occurred in 0.1-3.0 mg/kg partial responders.

Blood draws occurred at baseline, cycle 4 day 1, and cycle 7 day 1. With respect to this clone: Its antigen is still unknown.

Sequenced by immunoSEQ multiplex PCR; TCRdb stores in-frame clones only, minus some. The sample records 55,000 to 65,000 clones, just under 90% being singletons. This clonotype originated in an adult with an advanced solid tumor such as melanoma, head and neck, liver or kidney cancer. This sample comprised CD4+ or CD8+ T cells sorted from blood, obtained in a trial of the OX40 agonist ivuxolimab.

DNA of the CDR3: TGTGCCAGCAATAACGGACGGGGAAATTCACCCCTCCACTTT. Translation: CASNNGRGNSPLHF. The rearrangement links TRBV27 to TRBJ1-6; D gene ambiguous. Germline values: CDR1 MNHEY, CDR2 SMNVEV (reference sequence). Trimming took 7 bases from V and 7 from J, leaving 14 bases between them. The CDR3 extends over 14 amino acids.